This TCR beta chain emerged from a study of blood T cell repertoires in COVID-19. For the study at large: T cells, B-cell-depleted T cells, or PBMCs provided the cDNA or gDNA that served as material.

Clones were sequenced by immunoSEQ multiplex PCR, and TCRdb holds only the in-frame ones, with some missing. This table holds 350,000 to 450,000 clones, roughly nine tenths found once. Participants' own reports of clinical history determined their cohort assignment. The table lists this clone with a few counts. Sequenced material: PBMCs or T cells enriched from blood (not recorded which). The receptor was isolated from a woman aged 40 to 55 who had been exposed to COVID-19.

The CDR3 DNA is TGTGCCATCAGTGGGATGACTAGCGGGAGGTTGGATACGCAGTATTTT. This translates into CAISGMTSGRLDTQYF. This rearrangement joins TRBV10-3 to TRBJ2-3, with TRBD2 matching 13 bases. The CDR3 spans 16 residues. V lost 4 bases to trimming and J lost 6 bases; unmatched junction nucleotides: 7. Per germline, CDR1 ENHRY and CDR2 SYGVKD.